This is a list of T cell receptor beta chains from one sample in a study of CDR3 diversity in severe acne. TCRdb passed the PCR reads through MiXCR, listing each CDR3 protein once. The sample yields fewer than 90,000 distinct CDR3 sequences, 45% to 55% seen once. Sequencing was carried out using blood. The receptors were sampled from a male donor in good health, without acne. The CDR3 runs from the conserved cysteine through the conserved F or W. A D gene is named only where the DNA matches it firmly. Size is stated for part of the rows, as once, few or many counts, or as a class when the clone is expanded.

d_gene,j_gene,v_gene,abundance,CDR3nt,CDR3aa
NA,TRBJ2-4,TRBV7-6,many,TGTGCCAGCAGCTTATTTGGTGATATTCAGTACTTC,CASSLFGDIQYF
NA,TRBJ2-7,TRBV4-2,once,TGTGCCAGCAGCCCTCCGGGGCTTCCAGGGGAGCAGTACTTC,CASSPPGLPGEQYF
NA,TRBJ1-5,TRBV6-5,NA,TGTGCCAGCAGTGAGTCAGGTTTGGCGTATAGCAATCAGCCCCAGCATTTT,CASSESGLAYSNQPQHF
NA,TRBJ1-4,TRBV7-9,NA,TGTGCCAGCAGTCCCTTTGGGTCTGATGAAAAACTGTTTTTT,CASSPFGSDEKLFF
TRBD1,TRBJ2-2,TRBV5-1,many,TGCGCCATCGCCGACAGGGTAGCCGGGGAGCTGTTTTTT,CAIADRVAGELFF
NA,TRBJ1-1,TRBV4-1,many,TGCGCCAGCAGCCAAGTTTGGCGGGGCAGGACGAACACTGAAGCTTTCTTT,CASSQVWRGRTNTEAFF
NA,TRBJ2-7,TRBV24-1,NA,TGTGCCACCAGCGAGTGGGGAAGCAGGGGCCACGAGCAGTACTTC,CATSEWGSRGHEQYF
NA,TRBJ1-6,TRBV7-9,once,TGTGCCAGCAGCTTCATTAAAGGCTCACCCCTCCACTTT,CASSFIKGSPLHF
NA,TRBJ1-1,TRBV2,NA,TGTGCCAGCAGGTATCAGGGTGAGGTTAGTGAAGCTTTCTTT,CASRYQGEVSEAFF
TRBD1,TRBJ1-1,TRBV6-5,few,TGTGCCAGCAGTTACCAAGGACAGGGCGGTTCTAGCACTGAAGCTTTCTTT,CASSYQGQGGSSTEAFF
NA,TRBJ1-1,TRBV14,many,TGTGCCAGCAGCCAAAGACTGCTCGGGAACACTGAAGCTTTCTTT,CASSQRLLGNTEAFF
NA,TRBJ1-4,TRBV5-5,NA,TGCGCCAGCAGCCAAGTTCAGTCCAAAAAACTGTTTTTT,CASSQVQSKKLFF
TRBD2,TRBJ2-7,TRBV2,many,TGTGCCAGCAGTGATTACGGGCGGGAGGGCTACGAGCAGTACTTC,CASSDYGREGYEQYF
NA,TRBJ1-1,TRBV4-1,NA,TGCGCCAGCAGCTCCGACAGGACAGCCTTTGAAGCTCTCTTT,CASSSDRTAFEALF
NA,TRBJ2-7,TRBV5-1,NA,TGCGCCAGCAGCGTACAGGGTGCCTTCGACGAGCAGTACTTC,CASSVQGAFDEQYF
TRBD1,TRBJ2-2,TRBV5-1,NA,TGCGCCAGCAGCTTGGTGGGGGGACAGGGGGCTTACACCGGGGAGCTGTTTTTT,CASSLVGGQGAYTGELFF
NA,TRBJ1-1,TRBV9,few,TGTGCCAGCAGCGTAGGAGGGGTGGCTGAAGCTTTCTTT,CASSVGGVAEAFF
TRBD1,TRBJ1-1,TRBV25-1,NA,TGTGCCAGTAGTACACCAGGGGGCGGTGGTTTCTTT,CASSTPGGGGFF
NA,TRBJ1-2,TRBV7-9,many,TGTGCCAGCAGCTTAGCAGGAAACTATGGCTACACCTTC,CASSLAGNYGYTF
NA,TRBJ1-2,TRBV24-1,NA,TGTGCCACCAGTGAAAAGGGGTATGGCTACACCTTC,CATSEKGYGYTF
NA,TRBJ1-6,TRBV5-5,NA,TGTGCCAGCAGCTTCGAGCAGGGGTACCTTGATTCACCCCTCCACTTT,CASSFEQGYLDSPLHF
NA,TRBJ2-7,TRBV20-1,NA,TGCAGTGCTGCGGGGCGAATGACATCCTACGAGCAGTACTTC,CSAAGRMTSYEQYF
NA,TRBJ2-2,TRBV6-5,many,TGTGCCAGCACTCTAATAGCCCTGACCGGGGAGCTGTTTTTT,CASTLIALTGELFF
NA,TRBJ2-7,TRBV24-1,NA,TGTGCCACCTACGAGCAGTACTTC,CATYEQYF
TRBD1,TRBJ1-2,TRBV7-6,once,TGTGCCAGCAGCTCACTTCCGACGGCGACAGGGAAGGGCTACACCTTC,CASSSLPTATGKGYTF
NA,TRBJ1-5,TRBV2,NA,TGTGCCAGCAGTGGTACAGATCAGCCCCAGCATTTT,CASSGTDQPQHF
NA,TRBJ2-2,TRBV2,NA,TGTGCCAGCAGTGCCAGGGGAGGTTTCGGGGAGCTGTTTTTT,CASSARGGFGELFF
NA,TRBJ2-2,TRBV30,few,TGTGCCCCCCAACGGTGGGTAGTGGGCGGGAACCGGGGCCCATACAACACCGGGGAGCTGTTTTTT,CAPQRWVVGGNRGPYNTGELFF
TRBD1,TRBJ2-3,TRBV7-3,many,TGTGCCAGCAGCTTAAGCACAGACAGGGGGCAAGGGGATACGCAGTATTTT,CASSLSTDRGQGDTQYF
NA,TRBJ2-7,TRBV24-1,few,TGTGCCACCCGCCACGAGAGAAGCGAGCAGTACTTC,CATRHERSEQYF
NA,TRBJ2-7,TRBV7-2,many,TGTGCCAGCAGCTTAGACGGCACAGGGACTCCGACCTACGAGCAGTACTTC,CASSLDGTGTPTYEQYF
TRBD1,TRBJ1-1,TRBV7-9,NA,TGCGCCAGCAGCCAGCCCCTTATGACCGCCCGGGACAGGATCCGAACCATGAACACTGAAGCTTTCTTT,CASSQPLMTARDRIRTMNTEAFF